This passage covers 29 T cell receptor beta chains from one sample sequenced in a study of cytomegalovirus exposure and HLA in healthy donors. The PCR employed 60 Vbeta primers together with 13 Jbeta primers. Here immunoSEQ multiplex PCR was the method, and the copy in TCRdb shows in-frame clones only, minus some. The sample lists under 200,000 clones; 70% to 90% were seen once. The sequencing sample was made of PBMCs. All receptors come from a man between 25 and 39 years old in good health and CMV-seropositive.

For this clone: Other DNA sequences in the sample encode the same CDR3. This rearrangement joins TRBV5-1 to TRBJ2-1, with a possible D match to TRBD2 (6 bases). Germline CDR1 is SGHRS and CDR2 is YFSETQ. Between the trimmed V and J ends, which lost 0 bases and 7 bases, there was a span of 11 bases. This CDR3 spans 14 amino acids. Here the CDR3 reads CASSLGGEYNEQFF. Here the CDR3 DNA reads TGCGCCAGCAGCTTGGGCGGGGAGTATAATGAGCAGTTCTTC.

The CDR3 region is CSVRTRLTDTQYF. The DNA for the CDR3 is TGCAGCGTGAGGACAAGACTCACAGATACGCAGTATTTT. The V and J genes are TRBV29-1 and TRBJ2-3; D perhaps matches TRBD1 (5 bases). The CDR3 is made up of 13 amino acids. With 6 bases removed from V and 2 bases from J, the gap between germline ends came to 12 bases. Per germline, CDR1 SQVTM and CDR2 ANQGSEA.

The chain couples TRBV10-1 to TRBJ2-7; TRBD2 agrees at 14 bases. The germline V gene encodes CDR1 WNHNN and CDR2 SYGVQD (reference sequence). The CDR3 runs 18 residues. The ends lost 8 bases at V and 3 bases at J; junction bases unmatched: 15. CDR3 amino acids: CASHAPGLAGVADYEQYV. CDR3 DNA sequence: TGCGCCAGCCACGCCCCGGGACTAGCGGGAGTTGCGGACTACGAGCAGTACGTC.

The genes are TRBV29-1 and TRBJ2-7; 13 bases are a match to TRBD2. The CDR3 is 15 amino acids. Germline assignment: CDR1 SQVTM and CDR2 ANQGSEA. Trimming took 6 bases from V and 5 from J; bases not matched to a gene: 10. CDR3 in amino acids: CSVGTSGTAGDEQYF. DNA for the CDR3: TGCAGCGTCGGGACTAGCGGGACCGCGGGGGACGAGCAGTACTTC.

The gene calls are TRBV11-2 and TRBJ2-1; TRBD2 aligns across 10 bases. The V and J ends lost 5 bases and 4 bases, in that order; junction bases with no gene match: 8. Germline CDR1 and CDR2: SGHAT and FQNNGV. The CDR3 contains 16 residues. The CDR3 DNA reads as TGTGCCAGCAGCCCACCGCGGACTAGCGGTTACAATGAGCAGTTCTTC. Amino acids: CASSPPRTSGYNEQFF.

The chain uses TRBV5-6 and TRBJ2-1; D possibly corresponds to TRBD1 (5 bases). Germline V gene sequence: CDR1 SGHDT, CDR2 YYEEEE. There are 12 residues in the CDR3. Trimming stripped 2 bases from V and 7 bases from J, with 7 bases between. DNA for the CDR3: TGTGCCAGCAGCTTACCAGGGAATGAGCAGTTCTTC. This encodes CASSLPGNEQFF.

This rearrangement joins TRBV5-4 to TRBJ2-5; 9 positions agree with TRBD2. The V segment lost 0 bases and the J segment 5 bases; nucleotides outside the gene matches: 5. The germline gives CDR1 SGHNT, CDR2 YYREEE (reference sequence). This CDR3 is built from 15 residues. DNA for the CDR3: TGTGCCAGCAGCTTGGGAGCGGGAGGTTTCGAGACCCAGTACTTC. Amino acids: CASSLGAGGFETQYF.

The V gene is TRBV7-6, the J gene TRBJ2-5, with unresolved D. The germline CDR1 and CDR2 sequences are SGHVS and FNYEAQ. This CDR3 comprises 12 residues. The germline V and J ends were trimmed by 1 base and 4 bases, with 4 bases remaining between them. In nucleotides, the CDR3 is TGTGCCAGCAGCTTAGTATCAGAGACCCAGTACTTC. This codes for CASSLVSETQYF.

This sequence joins TRBV7-3 and TRBJ2-1, with D hard to call. Germline CDR1 is SGHTA and CDR2 is FQGTGA. The CDR3 totals 16 residues. Trimming took off 1 base at V and 7 bases at J, with 17 bases between the two ends. DNA of the CDR3: TGTGCCAGCAGCTTAATGGCCCCAGTAAGAGGAAATGAGCAGTTCTTC. Amino acid sequence: CASSLMAPVRGNEQFF.

CDR3 loop: CASSQGWTGRLGYTF. The CDR3 DNA sequence: TGTGCCAGCAGCCAAGGCTGGACAGGGCGGCTCGGCTACACCTTC. The chain uses TRBV14 and TRBJ1-2; TRBD1 aligns across 8 bases. The V gene's germline CDR1 is SGHDN and CDR2 FVKESK. After removal of 1 base from V and 8 bases from J, the junction contained 9 bases not matched to a gene. The CDR3 has 15 residues.

This chain links TRBV7-2 with TRBJ2-3; the match to TRBD2 covers 9 bases. This CDR3 contains 19 residues. The germline V gene has CDR1 SGHTA and CDR2 FQGNSA. V trimming: 4 bases; J trimming: 4 bases; junction bases outside the gene matches: 18. CDR3 loop: CASSSSLIIAGEPPDTQYF. DNA of the CDR3: TGTGCCAGCAGCTCCTCGTTGATAATAGCGGGGGAACCTCCAGATACGCAGTATTTT.

The rearrangement links TRBV6-5 to TRBJ1-2; D possibly corresponds to TRBD1 (5 bases). The CDR3 runs 13 residues. From germline, CDR1 is MNHEY and CDR2 SVGAGI. Trimming pared 6 bases from V and 3 bases from J, leaving 11 bases between. CDR3 nucleotides: TGTGCCAGCAGCAGGGCCGTCGACTATGGCTACACCTTC. Its translation is CASSRAVDYGYTF.

This chain uses TRBV7-9 with TRBJ2-1; 9 bases align to TRBD2. The CDR3 sequence is 16 residues long. With V trimmed by 6 bases and J by 8 bases, 14 bases remained unmatched. The germline gives CDR1 SEHNR, CDR2 FQNEAQ (reference sequence). This CDR3 reads CASRSRLGTSKDEQFF. The CDR3 DNA reads TGTGCCAGCAGATCGAGACTAGGGACTAGCAAAGATGAGCAGTTCTTC.

This clone was seen only a few times. V is TRBV5-4 and J is TRBJ1-1; 8 nucleotides match TRBD1. Germline assignment: CDR1 SGHNT and CDR2 YYREEE (reference sequence). The CDR3 has 15 residues. Trimming removed 2 bases from V and 5 bases from J; junction bases left unmatched: 8. The DNA for the CDR3 is TGTGCCAGCAGCTTTCAGGGGGCGCGTAGTACTGAAGCTTTCTTT. It yields the protein CASSFQGARSTEAFF. Using reference TRBV5-4 and TRBJ1-1 for the parts outside the CDR3, the full variable domain is ETGVTQSPTHLIKTRGQQVTLRCSSQSGHNTVSWYQQALGQGPQFIFQYYREEENGRGNFPPRFSGLQFPNYSSELNVNALELDDSALYLCASSFQGARSTEAFFGQGTRLTVV.

The chain joins TRBV7-2 to TRBJ2-1; D is perhaps TRBD2 (5 bases). V dropped 5 bases and J dropped 6 bases, with 11 bases sitting between them. The CDR3 runs 13 residues. Germline lookup yields CDR1 SGHTA and CDR2 FQGNSA. The CDR3, as DNA: TGTGCCAGCAGCGCCGGACTTGTCAATGAGCAGTTCTTC. It translates to CASSAGLVNEQFF.

V and J are TRBV6-1 and TRBJ2-7; D is unclear. CDR1 MNHNS and CDR2 SASEGT come from the germline V gene. The CDR3 totals 13 residues. V dropped 6 bases and J dropped 2 bases, with 11 bases sitting between them. The CDR3 loop is CASRMTLTYEQYF. DNA for the CDR3: TGTGCCAGCAGGATGACACTTACCTACGAGCAGTACTTC.

The chain recombines TRBV19 with TRBJ2-2; a possible D gene is TRBD1 (6 bases). The germline CDR1 and CDR2 sequences are LNHDA and SQIVND (reference sequence). The CDR3 has 13 amino acids. Trimming stripped 1 base from V and 6 bases from J, with 6 bases between. CDR3: CASSIAGAGELFF. The CDR3 coding sequence is TGTGCCAGTAGTATAGCAGGGGCCGGGGAGCTGTTTTTT.

The gene calls are TRBV2 and TRBJ1-2; maybe TRBD1 (5 bases). Trimming cost V 4 bases and J 8 bases, with 20 bases left between them. Germline CDR1 SNHLY, CDR2 FYNNEI. This CDR3 is 15 amino acids long. The CDR3 coding sequence is TGTGCCAGCAGTGCTGCACAGGCCACCGTGGGCGGCTACACCTTC. Protein product: CASSAAQATVGGYTF.

In its sample, this clone was seen once. At the DNA level, this CDR3 is encoded by other sequences in the same sample as well. V is TRBV7-9 and J is TRBJ1-1; weak D call: TRBD1 (6 bases). CDR1 SEHNR and CDR2 FQNEAQ come from the germline V gene (reference sequence). Trimming pared 3 bases from V and 1 base from J, leaving 6 bases between. The CDR3 consists of 13 residues. The CDR3 DNA is TGTGCCAGCAGCTTGACAGGGAACACTGAAGCTTTCTTT. Amino acids: CASSLTGNTEAFF.

The chain employs TRBV21-1 and TRBJ2-7; the table calls TRBD1, which could not be checked here. TRBV21-1 is designated a pseudogene. The CDR3 runs 13 residues. As DNA, the CDR3 is TGTGCCAGCAGCACCCGGACAGGCTACGAGCAGTACGTC. Its translation: CASSTRTGYEQYV.

The chain uses TRBV6-1 and TRBJ1-4, with D unresolved. The CDR3 runs 14 residues. The V gene lost 1 base and the J gene lost 3 bases, with 6 bases spanning the gap. Looked up from germline, CDR1 is MNHNS and CDR2 is SASEGT. The CDR3: CASSEVPANEKLFF. The CDR3 DNA follows: TGTGCCAGCAGTGAAGTCCCCGCTAATGAAAAACTGTTTTTT.

V and J are TRBV5-1 and TRBJ2-1, with D perhaps matching TRBD1 (6 bases). V lost 0 bases to trimming and J lost 8 bases, with 12 bases between them. Germline lookup yields CDR1 SGHRS and CDR2 YFSETQ. The length of the CDR3 is 14 residues. The CDR3 DNA sequence: TGCGCCAGCAGCTTGGCCCCGGACAGTTATGAGCAGTTCTTC. Protein: CASSLAPDSYEQFF.

The chain uses TRBV19 and TRBJ2-2; no reliable D call. V was cut by 7 bases and J by 0 bases, with 9 bases left in between. The CDR3 spans 14 residues. Germline CDR1 reads LNHDA; CDR2 reads SQIVND (reference sequence). CDR3: CASNQNTNTGELFF. The CDR3 DNA reads as TGTGCCAGTAATCAGAACACGAACACCGGGGAGCTGTTTTTT.

The chain uses TRBV6-6 and TRBJ2-3, with a weak D call TRBD1 (5 bases). The CDR3 is 15 residues long. The germline V gene has CDR1 MNHNY and CDR2 SVGAGI (reference sequence). Trimming pared 9 bases from V and 0 bases from J, leaving 16 bases between. CDR3 DNA: TGTGCCAGTATGACTGCAGGGATCAGCACAGATACGCAGTATTTT. It translates to CASMTAGISTDTQYF.

The V call is TRBV9, the J call TRBJ2-2; 11 nucleotides match TRBD2. V was pared by 4 bases and J by 7 bases, with 3 bases of the junction left unmatched. The CDR3 covers 14 residues. Germline assignment: CDR1 SGDLS and CDR2 YYNGEE. As DNA, the CDR3 is TGTGCCAGCAGCCCCCTAGCGGGAGGCGGGGAGCTGTTTTTT. Protein product: CASSPLAGGGELFF.

The chain is built from TRBV10-3 and TRBJ1-2, with 10 bases fitting TRBD1. CDR3 length: 18 amino acids. Trimming removed 7 bases from V and 5 bases from J; junction bases left unmatched: 19. CDR1 is ENHRY, CDR2 SYGVKD, per germline. The CDR3 protein is CAINEGTGVYPRSYGYTF. CDR3 bases: TGTGCCATCAACGAGGGGACAGGGGTGTATCCGCGGTCGTATGGCTACACCTTC.

This chain links TRBV4-1 with TRBJ1-5; 7 bases align to TRBD1. CDR1 MGHRA and CDR2 YSYEKL come from the germline V gene. The CDR3 runs to 17 residues. The V segment lost 0 bases and the J segment 4 bases; nucleotides outside the gene matches: 9. For the CDR3, the DNA is TGCGCCAGCAGCCAAGATCGGGGGACAGTTAGAAATCAGCCCCAGCATTTT. Its protein is CASSQDRGTVRNQPQHF.

This chain connects TRBV11-3 to TRBJ2-7; a possible D gene is TRBD1 (5 bases). Germline V gives CDR1 SGHNT, CDR2 YENEEA. V shed 3 bases and J shed 3 bases, with 6 bases lying between them. The CDR3 length is 12 residues. The CDR3 is CASSLTVYEQYF. The CDR3 coding sequence is TGTGCCAGCAGCTTGACAGTCTACGAGCAGTACTTC. The whole variable domain, remainder taken from reference TRBV11-3 and TRBJ2-7, is EAGVVQSPRYKIIEKKQPVAFWCNPISGHNTLYWYLQNLGQGPELLIRYENEEAVDDSQLPKDRFSAERLKGVDSTLKIQPAELGDSAVYLCASSLTVYEQYFGPGTRLTVT.

The chain has TRBV14 and TRBJ2-2, with D possibly matching TRBD2 (5 bases). Germline CDR1 and CDR2: SGHDN and FVKESK. V lost 4 bases and J 4 bases, leaving 13 bases between the germline ends. The CDR3 has 15 residues. Written as DNA, the CDR3 is TGTGCCAGCAGCCTCGGCCAGGCGGGCACCGGGGAGCTGTTTTTT. Its translation: CASSLGQAGTGELFF.